The clone carrying this TCR beta chain was seen a handful of times. These data come from a study of regulatory T cells in long-lasting Graves disease. Overall study: Patients with new Graves' disease had used antithyroid drugs below 3 months.

The germline V gene has CDR1 SEHNR and CDR2 FQNEAQ (reference sequence). The CDR3 runs 15 residues. Trimming removed 1 base from V and 4 bases from J; junction bases left unmatched: 4. Time point defined: newly diagnosed GD, antithyroid drugs for less than 3 months. RNA extracted from PBMCs served as the sequencing template. Sequencing libraries for TCR beta were prepared with iRepertoire HTBI primers and Arm-PCR of CDR3 regions. TCRdb fed the multiplex PCR reads into MiXCR, producing one record per CDR3 protein. The data hold about 310,000 distinct CDR3 sequences, with 15% to 20% observed a single time.

This clonotype originated in a female donor with Graves disease. This sequence joins TRBV7-9 and TRBJ1-3, with TRBD1 matching over 7 bases. The input for sequencing was peripheral blood mononuclear cells (PBMCs), taken at new diagnosis, from a patient treated with antithyroid drugs. As DNA, the CDR3 is TGTGCCAGCAGCTTAGTGATGGACAGGGGAAACACCATATATTTT. It codes for CASSLVMDRGNTIYF.